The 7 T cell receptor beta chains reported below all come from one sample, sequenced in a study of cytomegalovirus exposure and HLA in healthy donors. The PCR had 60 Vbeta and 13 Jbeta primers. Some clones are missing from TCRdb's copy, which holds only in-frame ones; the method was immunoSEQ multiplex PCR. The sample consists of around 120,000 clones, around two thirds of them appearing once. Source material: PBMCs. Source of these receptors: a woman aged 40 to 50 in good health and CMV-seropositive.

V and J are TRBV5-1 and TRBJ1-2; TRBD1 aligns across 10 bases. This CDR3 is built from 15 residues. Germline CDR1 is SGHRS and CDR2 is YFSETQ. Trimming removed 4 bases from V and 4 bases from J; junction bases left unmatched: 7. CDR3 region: CASSLMTGGGYGYTF. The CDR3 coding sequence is TGCGCCAGCAGCCTTATGACAGGGGGCGGCTATGGCTACACCTTC. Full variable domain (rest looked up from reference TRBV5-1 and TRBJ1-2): KAGVTQTPRYLIKTRGQQVTLSCSPISGHRSVSWYQQTPGQGLQFLFEYFSETQRNKGNFPGRFSGRQFSNSRSEMNVSTLELGDSALYLCASSLMTGGGYGYTFGSGTRLTVV.

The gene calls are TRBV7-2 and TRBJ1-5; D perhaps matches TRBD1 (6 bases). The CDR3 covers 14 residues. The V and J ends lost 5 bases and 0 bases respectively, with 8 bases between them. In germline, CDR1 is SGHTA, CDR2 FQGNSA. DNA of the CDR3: TGTGCCAGCAGCCCGGACAGTAGCAATCAGCCCCAGCATTTT. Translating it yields CASSPDSSNQPQHF.

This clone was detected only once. The CDR3 bases are TGTGCCAGCAGCTTCAACAGGGATGGCTACACCTTC. Protein: CASSFNRDGYTF. The V gene is TRBV7-9, the J gene TRBJ1-2; tentative D call: TRBD1 (6 bases). V lost 3 bases to trimming and J lost 6 bases, with 8 bases between them. The CDR3 runs 12 residues. Per germline, CDR1 SEHNR and CDR2 FQNEAQ (reference sequence).

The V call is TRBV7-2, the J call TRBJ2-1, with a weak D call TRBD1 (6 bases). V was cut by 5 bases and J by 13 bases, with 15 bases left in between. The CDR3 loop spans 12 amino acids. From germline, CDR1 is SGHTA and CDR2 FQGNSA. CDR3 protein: CASSRQEPLQFF. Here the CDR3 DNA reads TGTGCCAGCAGCCGACAGGAGCCTTTACAGTTCTTC.

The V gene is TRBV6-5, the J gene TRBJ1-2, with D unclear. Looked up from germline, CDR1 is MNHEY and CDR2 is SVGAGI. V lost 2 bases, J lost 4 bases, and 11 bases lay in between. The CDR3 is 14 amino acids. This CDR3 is CASSYGPGVYGYTF. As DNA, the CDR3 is TGTGCCAGCAGTTACGGGCCGGGAGTCTATGGCTACACCTTC.

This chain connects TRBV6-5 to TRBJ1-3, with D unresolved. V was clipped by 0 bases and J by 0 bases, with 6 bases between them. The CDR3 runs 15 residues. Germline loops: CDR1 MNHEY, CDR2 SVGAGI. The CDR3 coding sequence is TGTGCCAGCAGTTACTCCACTTTCTCTGGAAACACCATATATTTT. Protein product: CASSYSTFSGNTIYF.

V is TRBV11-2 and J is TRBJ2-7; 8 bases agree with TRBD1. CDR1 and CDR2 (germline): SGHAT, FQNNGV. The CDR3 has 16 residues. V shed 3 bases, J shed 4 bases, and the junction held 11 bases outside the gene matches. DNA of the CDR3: TGTGCCAGCAGCTTTGGATCGGGACAGGTAAAATACGAGCAGTACTTC. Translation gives CASSFGSGQVKYEQYF.